The next 17 T cell receptor gamma chains were all read from a single sample in a study of Vδ1+ human thymocytes. The study's findings and limits: Highly polyclonal TRG and TRD repertoires with Gaussian CDR3 length distributions appeared in thymus.

Sequences come from RNA converted to cDNA by reverse transcription. The CDR3 regions were amplified by multiplex PCR from V-gene primers to a constant-region primer. TCRdb redid the clone calls on the multiplex PCR reads with CATT. The sample records several thousand gamma-chain clones, about 43% being singletons. Antigens for these TCRs are unknown. Sequenced sample: Vdelta1+ gamma-delta thymocytes from the thymus. Subset given: FACS-sorted CD3+ TCRalphabeta- TCRVdelta1+ TCRVdelta2- thymocytes. The source is a boy under two years old who had congenital heart surgery.

The sample holds a few counts of this clone. The chain couples TRGV3 to TRGJP2. With 0 bases clipped from V and 0 bases from J, the junction kept 10 bases outside the gene matches. From germline, CDR1 is VTNTFY and CDR2 YDVSTARD (reference sequence). The CDR3 spans 18 residues. CDR3 in amino acids: CATWDRPPRYSSDWIKTF. The CDR3 DNA reads TGTGCCACCTGGGACAGGCCCCCCCGATATAGTAGTGATTGGATCAAGACGTTT.

This clone showed up just a few times. This chain connects TRGV9 to TRGJ1 or TRGJ2. The CDR3 is made up of 13 amino acids. Germline trimming cut 3 bases from V and 0 bases from J; bases unmatched to any gene: 2. Looked up from germline, CDR1 is GITISATS and CDR2 is ISYDGTV (reference sequence). The CDR3 reads CALWEQNYYKKLF. The CDR3 DNA follows: TGTGCCTTGTGGGAGCAGAATTATTATAAGAAACTCTTT.

The chain is built from TRGV4 and TRGJ1 or TRGJ2. CDR3 length equals 15 residues. Germline CDR1 reads EGSTGY; CDR2 reads YDSYTSSV. Trimming at V came to 3 bases and at J to 4 bases, leaving 12 bases not matched to a gene. The CDR3, as DNA: TGTGCCACCTGGGATACCTTGTCGGAGTATTATAAGAAACTCTTT. Translated, it gives CATWDTLSEYYKKLF.

J is TRGJ1 or TRGJ2 and V is TRGV5. Trimming removed 1 base from V and 3 bases from J; junction bases left unmatched: 9. CDR3 size: 15 residues. Germline V gene data show CDR1 as VINAFY and CDR2 as YDVSNSKD. The CDR3 here is CATWDRPPGYYKKLF. The DNA of the CDR3 is TGTGCCACCTGGGACAGACCGCCTGGTTATTATAAGAAACTCTTT.

The chain employs TRGV2 and TRGJ1 or TRGJ2. Per the germline V gene, CDR1 is EGSNGY and CDR2 is YDSYNSKV. The trim removed 0 bases at V and 4 bases at J, leaving 6 bases unmatched. CDR3 length: 14 residues. The CDR3 nucleotides are TGTGCCACCTGGGACGGGCGAGAATATTATAAGAAACTCTTT. Protein sequence: CATWDGREYYKKLF.

The genes are TRGV3 and TRGJ1 or TRGJ2. V gave up 2 bases and J gave up 7 bases; unmatched junction bases: 5. The germline V gene encodes CDR1 VTNTFY and CDR2 YDVSTARD (reference sequence). CDR3 length: 12 amino acids. CDR3 sequence reads: CATWDIGYKKLF. CDR3 DNA sequence: TGTGCCACCTGGGACATCGGGTATAAGAAACTCTTT.

This sequence joins TRGV8 and TRGJ1 or TRGJ2. Matching the DNA to germline supplied the J gene, which TCRdb does not give. The CDR3 spans 13 residues. The germline V gene encodes CDR1 VENAVY and CDR2 YDSYNSRV. V was clipped by 3 bases and J by 7 bases; unmatched bases: 9. CDR3: CATWDSGFYKKLF. The CDR3 bases are TGTGCCACCTGGGATTCCGGGTTCTATAAGAAACTCTTT.

Note on this clone: Since a much larger clone is just one base distant, this may be a read error. This chain uses TRGV4 with TRGJ1 or TRGJ2. The J gene was not available in TCRdb and was assigned here by matching the DNA to germline segments. The germline V gene has CDR1 EGSTGY and CDR2 YDSYTSSV. The V gene end was trimmed by 3 bases and the J gene end by 9 bases; junction bases not matched to a gene: 2. This CDR3 spans 10 amino acids. The CDR3 loop is CATWDCKKLF. The CDR3 nucleotides read TGTGCCACCTGGGATTGTAAGAAACTCTTT.

This rearrangement joins TRGV4 to TRGJ1 or TRGJ2. Here the J gene was assigned by germline matching of the DNA, as TCRdb has none. CDR3 length: 12 amino acids. V shed 3 bases and J 6 bases; nucleotides not matched to a gene: 5. Germline V gene lookup returns CDR1 EGSTGY and CDR2 YDSYTSSV. For the CDR3, the DNA is TGTGCCACCTGGGATCCTGGTTATAAGAAACTCTTT. This translates into CATWDPGYKKLF.

V and J are TRGV5 and TRGJ1 or TRGJ2. CDR1 and CDR2 (germline): VINAFY, YDVSNSKD. The length of the CDR3 is 13 residues. V dropped 0 bases and J dropped 7; count of bases not matched to a gene: 6. CDR3 DNA sequence: TGTGCCACCTGGGACAGGCCGAGGTATAAGAAACTCTTT. Translation: CATWDRPRYKKLF.

Turning to this clone: Other DNA sequences in this sample translate to the same CDR3. The chain combines TRGV5 with TRGJ1 or TRGJ2. The J gene is absent in TCRdb and was assigned here via DNA matching to germline. Germline V gene sequence: CDR1 VINAFY, CDR2 YDVSNSKD. Trimming cost V 3 bases and J 3 bases; bases outside gene matches: 5. This CDR3 region has 13 residues. The CDR3 nucleotides are TGTGCCACCTGGGACCGCGGTTATTATAAGAAACTCTTT. This translates into CATWDRGYYKKLF.

The chain uses TRGV4 and TRGJ1 or TRGJ2. The J gene, left out of TCRdb, was set here by checking the DNA against germline. This CDR3 contains 12 residues. Looked up from germline, CDR1 is EGSTGY and CDR2 is YDSYTSSV. Trimming cost V 0 bases and J 12 bases; bases outside gene matches: 8. The CDR3 region has the DNA TGTGCCACCTGGGATGGGCCGAGGGGGAAACTCTTT. Amino acid sequence: CATWDGPRGKLF.

The chain uses TRGV5 and TRGJ1 or TRGJ2. TCRdb lists no J gene, so it was determined here by aligning the DNA to germline. The V and J ends lost 0 bases and 7 bases, in that order; junction bases with no gene match: 9. CDR3 size: 14 residues. The germline gives CDR1 VINAFY, CDR2 YDVSNSKD. CDR3 residues: CATWDRLQYYKKLF. The CDR3 DNA is TGTGCCACCTGGGACAGGCTGCAATACTATAAGAAACTCTTT.

Notes on this clone: One end of the junction does not line up with germline, which may come from a read error. The rearrangement uses TRGV4 and TRGJ1 or TRGJ2. The J gene, not given by TCRdb, was assigned here from a germline match of the nucleotide sequence. CDR3 length equals 11 residues. Per the germline V gene, CDR1 is EGSTGY and CDR2 is YDSYTSSV. CDR3 region: CATWVQRKKLF. The CDR3 DNA reads TGTGCTACCTGGGTTCAACGTAAGAAACTCTTT.

The chain combines TRGV4 with TRGJ1 or TRGJ2. Because TCRdb records no J gene, it was assigned here through a match of the DNA to germline. Germline lookup yields CDR1 EGSTGY and CDR2 YDSYTSSV. V shed 0 bases and J 10 bases; nucleotides not matched to a gene: 9. This CDR3 spans 13 amino acids. This CDR3 reads CATWDGLPGKKLF. Written as DNA, the CDR3 is TGTGCCACCTGGGATGGGCTCCCAGGGAAGAAACTCTTT.

About this clone: Other DNA sequences in this sample translate to the same CDR3. V usage is TRGV3 and J usage is TRGJ1 or TRGJ2. TCRdb supplies no J gene; here it was assigned by aligning the nucleotide sequence to germline. The germline V gene has CDR1 VTNTFY and CDR2 YDVSTARD (reference sequence). This CDR3 spans 13 amino acids. After removal of 0 bases from V and 7 bases from J, the junction contained 6 bases not matched to a gene. The DNA for the CDR3 is TGTGCCACCTGGGACAGGCCCGGCTATAAGAAACTCTTT. This sequence encodes CATWDRPGYKKLF.

In the case of this clone: Germline and junction disagree at one end, which may indicate a read error. This chain connects TRGV3 to TRGJ1 or TRGJ2. TCRdb is silent on the J gene; assignment here came from matching the DNA to germline. The CDR3 has 13 residues. Looked up from germline, CDR1 is VTNTFY and CDR2 is YDVSTARD (reference sequence). The CDR3 DNA is TGTGCCACCTGGGACAGATTATATTGTAAGAAACTCTTT. Encoded protein: CATWDRLYCKKLF.